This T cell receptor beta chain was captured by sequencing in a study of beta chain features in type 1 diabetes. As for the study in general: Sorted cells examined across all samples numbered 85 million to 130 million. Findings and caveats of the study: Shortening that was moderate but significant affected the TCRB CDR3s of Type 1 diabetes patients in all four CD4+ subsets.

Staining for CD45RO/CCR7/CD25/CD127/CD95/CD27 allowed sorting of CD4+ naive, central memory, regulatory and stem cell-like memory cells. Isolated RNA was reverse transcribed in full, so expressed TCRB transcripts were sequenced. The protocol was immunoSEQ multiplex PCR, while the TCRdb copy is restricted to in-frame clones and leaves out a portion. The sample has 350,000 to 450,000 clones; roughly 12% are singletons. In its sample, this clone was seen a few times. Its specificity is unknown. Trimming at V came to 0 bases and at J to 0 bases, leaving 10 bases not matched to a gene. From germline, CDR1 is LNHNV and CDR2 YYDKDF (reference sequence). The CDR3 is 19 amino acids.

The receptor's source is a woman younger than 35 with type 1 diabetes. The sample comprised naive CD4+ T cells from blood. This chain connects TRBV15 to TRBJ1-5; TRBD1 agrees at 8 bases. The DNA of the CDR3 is TGTGCCACCAGCAGAGAAGACAGGGGATATACCTATAGCAATCAGCCCCAGCATTTT. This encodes CATSREDRGYTYSNQPQHF.